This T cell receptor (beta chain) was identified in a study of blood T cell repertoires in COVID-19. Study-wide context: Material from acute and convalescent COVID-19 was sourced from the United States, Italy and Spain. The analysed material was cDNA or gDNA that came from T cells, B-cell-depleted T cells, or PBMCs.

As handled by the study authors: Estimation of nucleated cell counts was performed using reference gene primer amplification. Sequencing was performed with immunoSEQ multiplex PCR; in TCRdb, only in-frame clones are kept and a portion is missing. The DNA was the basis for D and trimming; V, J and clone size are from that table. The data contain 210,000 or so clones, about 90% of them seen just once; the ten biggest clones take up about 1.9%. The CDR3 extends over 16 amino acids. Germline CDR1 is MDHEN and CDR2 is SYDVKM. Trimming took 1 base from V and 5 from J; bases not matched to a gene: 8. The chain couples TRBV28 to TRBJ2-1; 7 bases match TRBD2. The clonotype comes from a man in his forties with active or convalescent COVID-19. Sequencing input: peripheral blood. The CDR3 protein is CASSLSAGVGHNEQFF. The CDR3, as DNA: TGTGCCAGCAGTTTATCGGCGGGAGTAGGGCACAATGAGCAGTTCTTC.